A single sample is the source of the 4 T cell receptor beta chains below, sequenced in a study of blood T cell repertoires in COVID-19. TCRdb keeps only in-frame clones here, not all; method: immunoSEQ multiplex PCR. The data contain around 140,000 clones, 81% of them seen just once; the ten biggest clones take up almost 8.5%. What was sequenced was peripheral blood. These receptors were taken from a woman aged 60 to 75 with active or convalescent COVID-19.

The rearrangement links TRBV6-5 to TRBJ2-1; TRBD1 agrees at 8 bases. The CDR3 length is 14 residues. The J segment lost 8 bases and the V segment lost 5 bases, leaving 8 bases of the junction unmatched. Germline V gene sequence: CDR1 MNHEY, CDR2 SVGAGI. CDR3 DNA: TGTGCCAGCAGTAACAGGGGGTCAGGTGATGAGCAGTTCTTC. Encoded protein: CASSNRGSGDEQFF.

The chain combines TRBV10-3 with TRBJ1-5; the match to TRBD1 covers 9 bases. From germline, CDR1 is ENHRY and CDR2 SYGVKD. The trim removed 2 bases at V and 2 bases at J, leaving 7 bases unmatched. The CDR3 extends over 17 amino acids. The CDR3 here is CAISEGTGTSGNQPQHF. CDR3 coding DNA: TGTGCCATCAGTGAGGGGACAGGGACCAGCGGCAATCAGCCCCAGCATTTT.

This clone was found a few times. The chain recombines TRBV24-1 with TRBJ2-2, with 8 bases that match TRBD1. In germline, CDR1 is KGHDR, CDR2 SFDVKD. V dropped 10 bases and J dropped 1; count of bases not matched to a gene: 4. CDR3 length equals 14 residues. CDR3 coding DNA: TGTGCCACTTCTGACAGGGGGAACACCGGGGAGCTGTTTTTT. It codes for CATSDRGNTGELFF.

The chain couples TRBV27 to TRBJ2-6; TRBD1 is a possible D gene (5 bases). CDR3 length equals 15 residues. The V gene's germline CDR1 is MNHEY and CDR2 SMNVEV (reference sequence). V was trimmed by 8 bases and J by 2 bases, leaving 13 bases between them. The CDR3 loop is CASYPDRAGANVLTF. The CDR3 region has the DNA TGTGCCAGCTACCCCGACAGAGCTGGGGCCAACGTCCTGACTTTC.